The 6 T cell receptor beta chains reported below all come from one sample, sequenced in a study of CD8+ T cells in alopecia areata. Treatment here: oral pan-JAK inhibitor, 5-10 mg twice daily. Reverse transcription of extracted RNA yielded cDNA, which provided the sequencing template. Measured with immunoSEQ multiplex PCR; TCRdb has only the in-frame clones, and not every one. The data contain approximately 200,000 clones, around 43% of them singletons. The sample consisted of CD4+ T cells sorted from blood, taken at approximately week 36, from a patient treated with tofacitinib. The receptors shown here come from a human donor with alopecia areata.

The genes are TRBV29-1 and TRBJ2-5; no clear D. Trimming cost V 1 base and J 5 bases, with 8 bases left between them. This CDR3 comprises 12 residues. Germline values: CDR1 SQVTM, CDR2 ANQGSEA. CDR3 coding DNA: TGCAGCGTTGAAGTCCCGAATGAGACCCAGTACTTC. Its protein is CSVEVPNETQYF.

The rearrangement uses TRBV30 and TRBJ1-6; D possibly corresponds to TRBD1 (5 bases). The V end lost 2 bases, the J end lost 8 bases, and 7 bases lay between the germline ends. This CDR3 spans 12 amino acids. Germline V CDR1 and CDR2: GTSNPN, SVGIG (reference sequence). The CDR3 protein is CAWSQQDSPLHF. The DNA of the CDR3 is TGTGCCTGGAGTCAACAGGATTCACCCCTCCACTTT.

Points on this clone: The same CDR3 can be traced to other DNA sequences in this sample. The V call is TRBV6-6, the J call TRBJ2-1; TRBD1 agrees at 11 bases. The germline CDR1 and CDR2 sequences are MNHNY and SVGAGI (reference sequence). Trimming at V came to 6 bases and at J to 8 bases, leaving 9 bases not matched to a gene. The CDR3 runs 15 residues. This CDR3 is CASSPGQGVRDEQFF. The CDR3 bases are TGTGCCAGCAGCCCGGGACAGGGGGTTAGGGATGAGCAGTTCTTC.

The chain recombines TRBV29-1 with TRBJ1-1; D ambiguous. The CDR3 contains 13 residues. V lost 3 bases and J lost 1, with 9 bases in between. The germline gives CDR1 SQVTM, CDR2 ANQGSEA. CDR3 coding DNA: TGCAGCGTTGACCAACGGGCGAACACTGAAGCTTTCTTT. As protein: CSVDQRANTEAFF.

The chain employs TRBV5-4 and TRBJ2-3; no clear D. V was pared by 0 bases and J by 0 bases, with 8 bases between. Germline loops: CDR1 SGHNT, CDR2 YYREEE (reference sequence). The CDR3 has 15 residues. CDR3 sequence (DNA): TGTGCCAGCAGCTTGGGCCGATTGAGCACAGATACGCAGTATTTT. Translated: CASSLGRLSTDTQYF.

The rearrangement links TRBV5-1 to TRBJ1-4; D possibly corresponds to TRBD1 (5 bases). This CDR3 has 14 amino acids. Germline V gene data show CDR1 as SGHRS and CDR2 as YFSETQ. The V and J ends lost 6 bases and 3 bases respectively, with 12 bases between them. CDR3 in amino acids: CASTSGTANEKLFF. The CDR3 DNA follows: TGCGCCAGCACCTCCGGGACGGCTAATGAAAAACTGTTTTTT.